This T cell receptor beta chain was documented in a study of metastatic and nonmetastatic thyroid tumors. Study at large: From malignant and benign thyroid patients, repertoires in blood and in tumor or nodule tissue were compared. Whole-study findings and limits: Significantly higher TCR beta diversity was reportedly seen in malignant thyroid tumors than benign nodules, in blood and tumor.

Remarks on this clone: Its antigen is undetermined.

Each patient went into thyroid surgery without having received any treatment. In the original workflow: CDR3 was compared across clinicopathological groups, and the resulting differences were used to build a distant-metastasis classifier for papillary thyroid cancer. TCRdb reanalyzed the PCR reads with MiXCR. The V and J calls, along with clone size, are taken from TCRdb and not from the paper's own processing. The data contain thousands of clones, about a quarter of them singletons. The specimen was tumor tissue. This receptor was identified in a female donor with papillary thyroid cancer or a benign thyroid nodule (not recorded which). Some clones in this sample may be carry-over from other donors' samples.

Here the CDR3 DNA reads TGTGCCAGCAGCTTAGTGGCTAGCGGCACAGATACGCAGTATTTT. It encodes CASSLVASGTDTQYF. This rearrangement joins TRBV11-1 to TRBJ2-3; weak D call: TRBD2 (6 bases). The CDR3 has 15 amino acids. The germline CDR1 and CDR2 sequences are SGHAT and FQDESV (reference sequence). V dropped 1 base and J dropped 1 base, with 9 bases sitting between them.